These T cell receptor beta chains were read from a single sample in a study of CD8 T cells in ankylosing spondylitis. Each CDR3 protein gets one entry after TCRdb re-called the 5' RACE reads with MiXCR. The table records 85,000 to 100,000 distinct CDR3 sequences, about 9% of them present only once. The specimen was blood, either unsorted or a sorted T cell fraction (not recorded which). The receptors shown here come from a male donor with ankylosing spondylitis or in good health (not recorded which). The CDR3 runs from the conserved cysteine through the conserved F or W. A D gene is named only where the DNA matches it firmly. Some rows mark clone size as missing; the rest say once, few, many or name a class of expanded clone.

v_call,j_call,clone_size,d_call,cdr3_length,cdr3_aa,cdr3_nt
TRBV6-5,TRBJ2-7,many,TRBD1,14,CASSNGQGYYEQYF,TGTGCCAGCAGTAACGGACAGGGTTACTACGAGCAGTACTTC
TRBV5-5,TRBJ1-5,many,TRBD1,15,CASGLAPQGAQPQHF,TGTGCCAGCGGCCTGGCCCCGCAGGGGGCTCAGCCCCAGCATTTT
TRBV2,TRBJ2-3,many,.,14,CASTPGRTTDTQYF,TGTGCCAGCACCCCGGGGCGAACCACAGATACGCAGTATTTT
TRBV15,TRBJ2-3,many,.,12,CATSTSADTQYF,TGTGCCACCAGCACTTCGGCAGATACGCAGTATTTT
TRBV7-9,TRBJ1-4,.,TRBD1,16,CASSTNREGAVEKLFF,TGTGCCAGCAGCACGAATCGGGAGGGGGCGGTTGAAAAACTGTTTTTT
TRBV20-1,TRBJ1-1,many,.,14,CSAARVRSNTEAFF,TGCAGTGCTGCCAGGGTCCGGAGTAACACTGAAGCTTTCTTT
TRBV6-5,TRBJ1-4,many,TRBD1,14,CASSYSDRGEKLFF,TGTGCCAGCAGTTACTCTGACAGGGGTGAAAAACTGTTTTTT
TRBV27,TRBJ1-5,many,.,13,CASSLSGKQPQHF,TGTGCCAGCAGTTTATCGGGAAAGCAGCCCCAGCATTTT
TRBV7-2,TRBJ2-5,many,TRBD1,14,CASSFPDRGETQYF,TGTGCCAGCAGCTTTCCCGACAGGGGTGAGACCCAGTACTTC
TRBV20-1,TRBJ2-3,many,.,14,CSARVPAETDTQYF,TGCAGTGCTAGAGTTCCAGCGGAAACAGATACGCAGTATTTT
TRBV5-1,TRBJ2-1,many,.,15,CASRLEPEDYNEQFF,TGCGCCAGCAGACTGGAGCCCGAAGACTACAATGAGCAGTTCTTC
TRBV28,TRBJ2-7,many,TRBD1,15,CASSFPGQGLNEQYF,TGTGCCAGCAGTTTCCCGGGACAGGGGCTAAACGAGCAGTACTTC
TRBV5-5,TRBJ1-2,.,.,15,CASSSRGGQNYGYTF,TGTGCCAGCAGCTCCCGCGGGGGGCAGAACTATGGCTACACCTTC
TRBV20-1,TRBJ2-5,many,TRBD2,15,CSAAGTSADLETQYF,TGCAGTGCCGCCGGGACTAGCGCGGATTTAGAGACCCAGTACTTC
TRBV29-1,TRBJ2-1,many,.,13,CSVDSEDDNEQFF,TGCAGCGTTGATTCGGAGGACGACAATGAGCAGTTCTTC
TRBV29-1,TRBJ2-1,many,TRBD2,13,CSVRTSVYNEQFF,TGCAGCGTTCGGACTAGCGTCTACAATGAGCAGTTCTTC
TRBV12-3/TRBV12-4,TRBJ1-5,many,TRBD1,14,CASSLQGGNQPQHF,TGTGCCAGCAGCTTACAGGGGGGGAATCAGCCCCAGCATTTT
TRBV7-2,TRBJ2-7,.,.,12,CASSYFSYEQYF,TGTGCCAGCAGCTACTTTTCCTACGAGCAGTACTTC
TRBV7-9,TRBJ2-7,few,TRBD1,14,CASSPRDRTYEQYF,TGTGCCAGCAGCCCCCGGGACAGAACCTACGAGCAGTACTTC
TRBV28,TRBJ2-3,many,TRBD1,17,CASSLVPGQGAADTQYF,TGTGCCAGCAGTTTGGTTCCGGGACAGGGGGCGGCAGATACGCAGTATTTT
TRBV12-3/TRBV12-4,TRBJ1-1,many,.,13,CASSLFRGTEAFF,TGTGCCAGCAGTTTATTTAGGGGCACTGAAGCTTTCTTT
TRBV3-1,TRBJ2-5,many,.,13,CASSQGDRETQYF,TGTGCCAGCAGCCAGGGGGACCGAGAGACCCAGTACTTC
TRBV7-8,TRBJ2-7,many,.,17,CASSYHQGPRVSYEQYF,TGTGCCAGCAGCTATCACCAGGGGCCCCGGGTCTCCTACGAGCAGTACTTC
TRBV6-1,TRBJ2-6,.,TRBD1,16,CASSRQGETGANVLTF,TGTGCCAGCAGCAGACAGGGCGAGACTGGGGCCAACGTCCTGACTTTC
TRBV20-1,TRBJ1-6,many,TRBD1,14,CSAKDRAENSPLHF,TGCAGTGCCAAGGACAGGGCGGAAAATTCACCCCTCCACTTT
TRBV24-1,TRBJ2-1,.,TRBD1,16,CATSDVTGDGHNEQFF,TGTGCCACCAGTGACGTGACAGGGGATGGTCACAATGAGCAGTTCTTC
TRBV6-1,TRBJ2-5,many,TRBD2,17,CASSITLSGGRWETQYF,TGTGCCAGCAGTATTACGCTTAGCGGGGGGAGGTGGGAGACCCAGTACTTC
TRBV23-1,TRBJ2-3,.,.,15,CASSGEIQGSDTQYF,TGCGCCAGCAGCGGGGAAATCCAGGGATCAGATACGCAGTATTTT
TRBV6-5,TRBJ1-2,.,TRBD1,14,CASSFGQEAEGYTF,TGTGCCAGCAGTTTCGGACAGGAGGCGGAGGGCTACACCTTC
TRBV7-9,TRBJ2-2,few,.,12,CASSHYTGELFF,TGTGCCAGCAGCCATTACACCGGGGAGCTGTTTTTT
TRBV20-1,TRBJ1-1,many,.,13,CSARRGIDTEAFF,TGCAGTGCTAGGAGAGGGATCGACACTGAAGCTTTCTTT
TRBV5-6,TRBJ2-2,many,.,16,CASSLEGPWGTGELFF,TGTGCCAGCAGCTTGGAAGGCCCGTGGGGCACCGGGGAGCTGTTTTTT
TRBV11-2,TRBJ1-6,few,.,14,CASSLWTDNSPLHF,TGTGCCAGCAGCTTATGGACAGATAATTCACCCCTCCACTTT
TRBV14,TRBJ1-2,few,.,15,CASSQGQGFGYGYTF,TGTGCCAGCAGCCAAGGGCAGGGATTCGGCTATGGCTACACCTTC
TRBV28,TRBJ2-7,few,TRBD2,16,CASSTRLAGKTYEQYF,TGTGCCAGCAGTACCCGACTAGCGGGGAAAACCTACGAGCAGTACTTC
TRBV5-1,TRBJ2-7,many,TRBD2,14,CASSASGGVYEQYF,TGCGCCAGCAGCGCGAGCGGGGGGGTCTACGAGCAGTACTTC
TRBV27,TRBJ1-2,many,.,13,CASSVREGDGYTF,TGTGCCAGCAGTGTAAGGGAGGGAGATGGCTACACCTTC
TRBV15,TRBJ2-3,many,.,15,CATSTGNTGTDTQYF,TGTGCCACCAGCACTGGGAATACCGGTACGGATACGCAGTATTTT
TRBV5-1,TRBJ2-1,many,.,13,CASSLGQYNEQFF,TGCGCCAGCAGCTTGGGACAGTACAATGAGCAGTTCTTC
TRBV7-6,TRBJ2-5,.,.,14,CASTVGGAQETQYF,TGTGCCAGCACCGTTGGGGGGGCTCAAGAGACCCAGTACTTC
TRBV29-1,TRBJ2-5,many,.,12,CSVGSSGETQYF,TGCAGCGTTGGTTCCAGCGGAGAGACCCAGTACTTC
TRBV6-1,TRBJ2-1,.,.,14,CASSAAGSYNEQFF,TGTGCCAGCAGTGCGGCAGGTTCCTACAATGAGCAGTTCTTC
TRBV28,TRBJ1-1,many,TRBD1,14,CASTLGTVNTEAFF,TGTGCCAGCACCCTAGGGACAGTGAACACTGAAGCTTTCTTT
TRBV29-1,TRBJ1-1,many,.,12,CSVMEFNAEAFF,TGCAGCGTGATGGAGTTTAACGCTGAAGCTTTCTTT
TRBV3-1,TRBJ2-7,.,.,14,CASSSFQGPYEQYF,TGTGCCAGCAGCTCCTTCCAGGGCCCCTACGAGCAGTACTTC
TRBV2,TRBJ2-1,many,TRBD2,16,CASTWIAGESYNEQFF,TGTGCCAGCACCTGGATTGCGGGGGAGAGCTACAATGAGCAGTTCTTC
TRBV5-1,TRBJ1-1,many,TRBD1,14,CASSSGQGDTEAFF,TGCGCCAGCAGCTCCGGACAGGGAGACACTGAAGCTTTCTTT
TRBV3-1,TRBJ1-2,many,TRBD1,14,CASSPRGTVEGYTF,TGTGCCAGCAGCCCCCGAGGGACAGTGGAGGGCTACACCTTC
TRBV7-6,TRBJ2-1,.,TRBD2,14,CASSLTSIGNEQFF,TGTGCCAGCAGCTTGACTAGCATCGGAAATGAGCAGTTCTTC
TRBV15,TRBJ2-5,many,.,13,CATSRDLGETQYF,TGTGCCACCAGCAGAGATTTGGGGGAGACCCAGTACTTC
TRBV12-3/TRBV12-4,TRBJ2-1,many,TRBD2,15,CASSQPGLAEYEQFF,TGTGCCAGCAGCCAACCGGGACTAGCGGAATATGAGCAGTTCTTC
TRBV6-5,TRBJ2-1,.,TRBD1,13,CASRGTGAVEQFF,TGTGCCAGCAGGGGGACAGGGGCAGTTGAGCAGTTCTTC
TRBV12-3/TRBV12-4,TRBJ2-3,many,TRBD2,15,CASSLTRGSTDTQYF,TGTGCCAGCAGTTTAACGCGGGGGAGCACAGATACGCAGTATTTT
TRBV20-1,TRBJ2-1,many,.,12,CSIQALEGEQFF,TGCAGCATCCAAGCTCTTGAGGGTGAGCAGTTCTTC
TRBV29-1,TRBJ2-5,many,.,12,CSVVSSQETQYF,TGCAGCGTTGTAAGCAGCCAAGAGACCCAGTACTTC
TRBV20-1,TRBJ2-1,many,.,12,CSARTDYNEQFF,TGCAGTGCTAGGACCGATTACAATGAGCAGTTCTTC